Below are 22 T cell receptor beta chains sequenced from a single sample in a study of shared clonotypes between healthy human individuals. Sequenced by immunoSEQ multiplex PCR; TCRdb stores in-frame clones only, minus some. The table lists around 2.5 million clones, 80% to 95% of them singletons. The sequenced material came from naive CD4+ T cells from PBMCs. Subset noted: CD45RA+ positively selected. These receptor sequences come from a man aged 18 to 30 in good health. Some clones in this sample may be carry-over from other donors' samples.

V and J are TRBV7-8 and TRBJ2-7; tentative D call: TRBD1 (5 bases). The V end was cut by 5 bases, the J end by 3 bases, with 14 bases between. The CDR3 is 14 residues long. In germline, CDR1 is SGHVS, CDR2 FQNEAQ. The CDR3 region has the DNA TGTGCCAGCAGCCCCACAAGGACACACTACGAGCAGTACTTC. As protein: CASSPTRTHYEQYF.

The CDR3: CASSPWTQNTEAFF. The CDR3 DNA sequence: TGTGCCAGCAGCCCCTGGACACAAAACACTGAAGCTTTCTTT. The chain joins TRBV7-2 to TRBJ1-1; D perhaps matches TRBD1 (5 bases). This CDR3 contains 14 residues. The germline V and J ends were trimmed by 5 bases and 2 bases, with 12 bases remaining between them. The germline V gene has CDR1 SGHTA and CDR2 FQGNSA. Filled out from reference TRBV7-2 and TRBJ1-1, the complete variable domain reads GAGVSQSPSNKVTEKGKDVELRCDPISGHTALYWYRQSLGQGLEFLIYFQGNSAPDKSGLPSDRFSAERTGGSVSTLTIQRTQQEDSAVYLCASSPWTQNTEAFFGQGTRLTVV.

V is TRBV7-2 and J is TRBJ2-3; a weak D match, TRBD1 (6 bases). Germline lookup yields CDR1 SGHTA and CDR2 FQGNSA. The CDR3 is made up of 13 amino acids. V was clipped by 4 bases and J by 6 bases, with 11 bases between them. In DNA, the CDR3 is TGTGCCAGCAGCTCCCAGGGGCCTGATACGCAGTATTTT. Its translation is CASSSQGPDTQYF.

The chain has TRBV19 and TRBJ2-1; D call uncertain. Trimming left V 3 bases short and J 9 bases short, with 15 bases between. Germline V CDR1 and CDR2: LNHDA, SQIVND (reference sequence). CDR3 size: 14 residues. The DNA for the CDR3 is TGTGCCAGTAGTATTTTCCCCAGGACGGGTGAGCAGTTCTTC. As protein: CASSIFPRTGEQFF.

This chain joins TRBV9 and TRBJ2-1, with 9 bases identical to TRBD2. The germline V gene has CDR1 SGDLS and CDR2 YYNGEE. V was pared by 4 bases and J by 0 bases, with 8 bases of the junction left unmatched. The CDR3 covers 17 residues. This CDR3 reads CASSFPRSGSSYNEQFF. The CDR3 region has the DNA TGTGCCAGCAGCTTCCCTCGTAGCGGGAGCTCCTACAATGAGCAGTTCTTC.

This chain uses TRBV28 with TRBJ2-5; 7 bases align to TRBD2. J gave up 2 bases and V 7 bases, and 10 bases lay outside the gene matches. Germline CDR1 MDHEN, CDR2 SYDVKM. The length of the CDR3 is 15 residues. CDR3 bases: TGTGCCAGCACCGTCGGCGGGGGAACTCAAGAGACCCAGTACTTC. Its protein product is CASTVGGGTQETQYF.

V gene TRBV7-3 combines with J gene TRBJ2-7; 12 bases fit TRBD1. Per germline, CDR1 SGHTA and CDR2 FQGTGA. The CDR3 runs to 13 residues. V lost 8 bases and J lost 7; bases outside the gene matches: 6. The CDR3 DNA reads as TGTGCCAGCTCGGGACAGGGGGCGAAAGAGCAGTACTTC. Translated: CASSGQGAKEQYF.

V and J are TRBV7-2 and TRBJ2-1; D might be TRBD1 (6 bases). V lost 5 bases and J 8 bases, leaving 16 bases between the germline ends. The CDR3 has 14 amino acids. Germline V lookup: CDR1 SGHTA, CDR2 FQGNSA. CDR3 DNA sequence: TGTGCCAGCAGCCCCCGTTTAGCAGGGGATGAGCAGTTCTTC. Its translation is CASSPRLAGDEQFF.

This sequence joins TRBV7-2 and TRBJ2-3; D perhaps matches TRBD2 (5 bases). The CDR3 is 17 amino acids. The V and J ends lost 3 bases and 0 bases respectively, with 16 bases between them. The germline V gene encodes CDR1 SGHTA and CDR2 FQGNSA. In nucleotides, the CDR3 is TGTGCCAGCAGCTTGGGGAGAATTTACTCTAGCACAGATACGCAGTATTTT. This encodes CASSLGRIYSSTDTQYF.

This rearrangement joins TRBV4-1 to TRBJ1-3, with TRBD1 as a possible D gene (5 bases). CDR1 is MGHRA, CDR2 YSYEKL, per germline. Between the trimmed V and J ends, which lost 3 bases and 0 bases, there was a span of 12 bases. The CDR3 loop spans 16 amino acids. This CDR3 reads CASSHNTGSSGNTIYF. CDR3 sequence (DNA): TGCGCCAGCAGCCACAACACAGGCAGCTCTGGAAACACCATATATTTT.

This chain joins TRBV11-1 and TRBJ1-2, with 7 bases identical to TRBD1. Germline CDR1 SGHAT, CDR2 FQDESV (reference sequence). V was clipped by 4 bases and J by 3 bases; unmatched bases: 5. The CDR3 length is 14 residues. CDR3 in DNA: TGTGCCAGCAGCTACCGACAGGGCGACTATGGCTACACCTTC. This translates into CASSYRQGDYGYTF.

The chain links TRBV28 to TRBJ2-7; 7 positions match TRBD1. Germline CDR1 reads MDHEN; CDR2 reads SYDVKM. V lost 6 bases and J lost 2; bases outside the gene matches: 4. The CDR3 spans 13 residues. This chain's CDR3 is CASRRTGAYEQYF. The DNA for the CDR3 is TGTGCCAGCAGAAGGACAGGAGCCTACGAGCAGTACTTC.

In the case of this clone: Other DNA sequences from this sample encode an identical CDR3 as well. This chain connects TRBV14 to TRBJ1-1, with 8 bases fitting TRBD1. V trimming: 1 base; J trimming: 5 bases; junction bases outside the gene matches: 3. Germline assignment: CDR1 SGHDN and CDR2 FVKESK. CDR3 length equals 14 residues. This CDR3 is CASSQVRGRTEAFF. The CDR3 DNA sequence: TGTGCCAGCAGCCAAGTCAGGGGGCGTACTGAAGCTTTCTTT.

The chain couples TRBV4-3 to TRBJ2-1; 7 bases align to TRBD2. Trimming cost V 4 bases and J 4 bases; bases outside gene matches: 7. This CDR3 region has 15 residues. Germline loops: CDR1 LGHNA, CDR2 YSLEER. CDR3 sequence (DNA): TGCGCCAGCAGCCCCGGCAGCGGGGCATACAATGAGCAGTTCTTC. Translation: CASSPGSGAYNEQFF.

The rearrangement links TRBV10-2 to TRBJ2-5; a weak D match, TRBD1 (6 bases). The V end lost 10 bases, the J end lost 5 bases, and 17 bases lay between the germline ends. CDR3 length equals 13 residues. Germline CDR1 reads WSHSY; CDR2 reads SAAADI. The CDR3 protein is CATDKGGLETQYF. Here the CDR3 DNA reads TGCGCCACGGACAAAGGGGGTTTGGAGACCCAGTACTTC.

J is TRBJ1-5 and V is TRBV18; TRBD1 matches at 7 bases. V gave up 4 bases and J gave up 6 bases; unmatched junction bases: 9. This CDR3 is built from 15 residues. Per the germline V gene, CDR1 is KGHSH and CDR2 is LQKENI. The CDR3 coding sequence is TGTGCCAGCTCACTTCATACAGGGGTAGGTCAGCCCCAGCATTTT. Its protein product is CASSLHTGVGQPQHF.

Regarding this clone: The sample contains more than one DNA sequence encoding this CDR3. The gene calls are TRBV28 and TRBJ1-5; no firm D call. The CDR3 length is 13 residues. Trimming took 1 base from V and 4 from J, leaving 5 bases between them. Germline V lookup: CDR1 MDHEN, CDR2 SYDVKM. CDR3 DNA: TGTGCCAGCAGTTTATTGGGGAATCAGCCCCAGCATTTT. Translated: CASSLLGNQPQHF.

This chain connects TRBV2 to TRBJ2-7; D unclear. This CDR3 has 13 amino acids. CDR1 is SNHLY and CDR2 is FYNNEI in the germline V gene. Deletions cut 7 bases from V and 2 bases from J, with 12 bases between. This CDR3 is CASTRSPTYEQYF. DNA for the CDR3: TGTGCCAGCACCCGGTCTCCAACCTACGAGCAGTACTTC.

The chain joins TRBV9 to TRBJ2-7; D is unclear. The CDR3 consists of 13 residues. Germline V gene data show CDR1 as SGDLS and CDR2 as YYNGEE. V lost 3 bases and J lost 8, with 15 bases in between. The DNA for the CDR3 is TGTGCCAGCAGCGCCAACCCCGTGAACCAGCAGTACTTC. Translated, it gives CASSANPVNQQYF.

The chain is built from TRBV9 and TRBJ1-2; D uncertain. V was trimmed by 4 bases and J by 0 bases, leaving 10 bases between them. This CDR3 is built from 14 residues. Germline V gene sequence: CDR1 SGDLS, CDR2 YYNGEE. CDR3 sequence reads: CASSPLTSNYGYTF. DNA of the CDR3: TGTGCCAGCAGCCCGCTAACCTCTAACTATGGCTACACCTTC.

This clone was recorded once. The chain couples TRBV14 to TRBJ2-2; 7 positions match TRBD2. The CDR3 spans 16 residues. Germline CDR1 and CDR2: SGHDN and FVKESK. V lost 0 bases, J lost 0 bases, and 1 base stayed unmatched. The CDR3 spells CASSQDGRTNTGELFF. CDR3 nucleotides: TGTGCCAGCAGCCAAGACGGGAGGACGAACACCGGGGAGCTGTTTTTT.

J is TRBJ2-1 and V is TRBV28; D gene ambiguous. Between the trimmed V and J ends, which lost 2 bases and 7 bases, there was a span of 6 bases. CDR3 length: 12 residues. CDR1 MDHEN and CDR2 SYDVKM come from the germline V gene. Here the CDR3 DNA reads TGTGCCAGCAGTTTAGACCTAAATGAGCAGTTCTTC. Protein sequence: CASSLDLNEQFF.